The clone carrying this TCR beta chain occurred a few times. Its matching antigen is unknown. For TCRbeta, the library was prepared with unique molecular identifiers. TCRdb analysed the PCR reads with MiXCR anew, one entry per CDR3 protein. The table includes a few hundred thousand distinct CDR3 sequences, about a quarter detected once. The data stem from a study of T-cell reconstitution after alpha-beta-depleted transplantation in children. Findings of the study overall: In some patients, recipient T cells and intrathymic progenitors surviving conditioning explained high day-60 diversity. Alpha-beta T cells present about two months after transplant were reported to originate from several hundred expanded graft clones. T-cell counts and diversity at one year following transplant were attributed mainly to newly produced T cells.

This CDR3 is built from 12 residues. V shed 3 bases and J shed 7 bases, with 9 bases lying between them. Germline CDR1 ENHRY, CDR2 SYGVKD. This chain joins TRBV10-3 and TRBJ1-1; D possibly corresponds to TRBD1 (5 bases). The sequence derives from a boy in the first two years of life with Wiskott-Aldrich syndrome, due to receive a stem cell transplant. Sequences were derived from PBMCs, sampled before TCRalphabeta/CD19-depleted stem cell transplant. The CDR3 sequence: CAISEPQGEAFF. Written as DNA, the CDR3 is TGTGCCATCAGTGAACCGCAGGGTGAAGCTTTCTTT.